This TCR beta chain was sequenced for a study of blood T cell repertoires in COVID-19 (dated by TCRdb to between 2020 and 2021). About the investigation overall: Samples covering the acute and convalescent phases of COVID-19 were provided by collaborators in the United States, Italy and Spain. Subjects who had been exposed to COVID-19, were actively infected with it, or had recovered from it provided the deeply sampled blood TCRbeta repertoires that made up the dataset. The samples were drawn from the first 160 participants of the ongoing ImmuneRACE study and from 950 to 1,500 subjects provided by 6 global collaborators. The prospective study material was composed of cDNA or gDNA derived from T cells, B-cell-depleted T cells, or PBMCs. HLA class I and class II types, where available, came from metadata supplied by the sample provider rather than from assay-based typing. The repertoires were released in a freely available public database meant as a resource for research on the immune response to SARS-CoV-2. Nearly every sample came with metadata listing a de-identified subject ID, COVID-19 status, age in years and sex.

One collaborating source in Seattle enrolled patients while the patients were actively infected and followed the patients over time throughout the course of disease. Whole blood was collected in K2EDTA tubes by collaborating institutions according to the institutions' own protocols. Collaborator samples were shipped for TCRbeta analysis as frozen whole blood, isolated PBMCs, or DNA extracted from either sample type. In the case of this clone: No antigen is known for it. No much larger clonotype is one base removed from it; base qualities were not supplied.

The immunoSEQ Assay, a bias-controlled multiplex PCR, was used to amplify TCRbeta CDR3 regions from genomic DNA. Per the source publication's procedure: Nucleated cell counts per sample were estimated from amplification of reference gene primers within the assay. To quantify the absolute abundance of each unique TCRbeta CDR3 rearrangement, sequence reads were collapsed and filtered. For each sample, productive Simpson clonality was calculated as the square root of Simpson's diversity index across productive rearrangements. TCRdb limited this immuneACCESS table to in-frame rearrangements with V and J called. A share of clones is missing; checked studies link under half to unresolved V genes, and the rest is unexplained. The V and J calls and the clone size are those of that table, but D and trimming were determined from the DNA. The sample data list 110,000 or so clones, and 85% of these were observed just once. Approximately 5% of the sample is in the top ten clones.

The CDR3 measures 14 amino acids from cysteine to phenylalanine. The read is trimmed to its CDR3 DNA, 42 bases read in frame from base 1. The trim is 4 bases for V and 3 bases for J, with a gap of 14 bases between the germline ends. CDR1 and CDR2 are read off the germline V gene as SGDLS and YYNGEE. General findings and caveats noted by the study authors: Clinical and demographic metadata were provided uncurated, with the amount varying by source and participant.

The rearrangement joined TRBV9 to TRBJ2-7; TRBD2 is perhaps the D gene, given 5 matching bases. The sequenced sample consisted of peripheral blood. This receptor was obtained from a woman aged 55-69 years with COVID-19, enrolled during active disease. The CDR3 has the sequence CASSPSGVDYEQYF. The bases are TGTGCCAGCAGCCCCAGCGGCGTGGACTACGAGCAGTACTTC.